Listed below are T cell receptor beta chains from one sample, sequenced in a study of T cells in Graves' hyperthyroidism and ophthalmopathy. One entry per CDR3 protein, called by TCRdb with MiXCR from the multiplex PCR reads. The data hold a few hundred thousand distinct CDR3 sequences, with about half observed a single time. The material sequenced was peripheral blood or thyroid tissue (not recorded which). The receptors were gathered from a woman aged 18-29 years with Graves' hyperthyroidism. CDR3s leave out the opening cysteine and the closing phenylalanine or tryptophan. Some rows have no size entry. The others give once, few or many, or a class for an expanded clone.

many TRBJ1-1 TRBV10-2 ASSDPRQGGTAF
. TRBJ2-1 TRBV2 ASRLGQGGNNEQF
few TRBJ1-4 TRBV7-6 ASSLRGSHQTNEKLF
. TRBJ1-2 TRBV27 ASTPRGANRRGYT
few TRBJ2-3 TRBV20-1 SASYTDTQY
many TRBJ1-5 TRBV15 ATSRHDQPQH
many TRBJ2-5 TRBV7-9 ASSASGWGETQY
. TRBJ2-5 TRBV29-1 SSPPGVQETQY
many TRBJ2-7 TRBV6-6 ASSPDQDRAYEQY
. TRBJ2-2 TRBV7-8 ASSLGTLRAELF
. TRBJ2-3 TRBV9 ASSPPTSGLGDTQY
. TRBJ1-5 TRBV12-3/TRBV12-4 ASSTNRGHQPQH
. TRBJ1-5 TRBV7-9 ASSLGTGPQPQH
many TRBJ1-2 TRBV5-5 ASSPGGSNYGYT
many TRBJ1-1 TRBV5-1 ASSWAGARNTEAF
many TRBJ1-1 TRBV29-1 SVDMGHTEAF
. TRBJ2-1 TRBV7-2 ASIVDRLSYNEQF
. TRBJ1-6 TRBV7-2 AGSPGQGGSPLH
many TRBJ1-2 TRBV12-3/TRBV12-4 ASSSRRRGYT
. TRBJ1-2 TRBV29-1 STLDRGDGYT
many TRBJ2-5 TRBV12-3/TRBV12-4 ASSSMETQY
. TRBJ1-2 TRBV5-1 ASRLTNYGYT
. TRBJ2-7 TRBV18 ASSPERDYEQY
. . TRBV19 ASSTRGEQF
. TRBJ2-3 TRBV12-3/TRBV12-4 ASSLYGTDTQY
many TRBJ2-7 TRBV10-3 AISEPGQGYEQY
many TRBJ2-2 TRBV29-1 SVEGASFNGELF
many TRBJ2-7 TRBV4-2 ASSQDALADSYEQY
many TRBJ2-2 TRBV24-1 ATSDRQAGGELF
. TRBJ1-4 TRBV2 ASTGPVFGTGLNEKLF
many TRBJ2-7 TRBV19 ASSIGTSGSGHEQY
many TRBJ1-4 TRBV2 ASRRKGGYGEKLF
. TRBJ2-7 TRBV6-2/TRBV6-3 ASSTRGGTSYEQY
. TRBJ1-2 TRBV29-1 SVETSSYDRVTYGYT
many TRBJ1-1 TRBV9 ASSEEGSDTEAF
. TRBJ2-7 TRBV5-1 ASSPGPFSRTYEQY
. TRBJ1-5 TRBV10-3 AISESTGGGQPQH
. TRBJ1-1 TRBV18 ASSPRAGQGRTEAF
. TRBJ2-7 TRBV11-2 ASKSRTDSYEQY
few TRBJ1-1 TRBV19 ASTRTGRTEAF
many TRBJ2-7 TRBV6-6 ASELAGGTYEQY
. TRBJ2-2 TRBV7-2 ASSLSPGTSGSAYGELF
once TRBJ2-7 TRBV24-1 ATSDIGTGSYEQY
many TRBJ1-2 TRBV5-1 ASSLASGLREGYT